The rows below give T cell receptor beta chains drawn from one sample of a study of blood T cell repertoires in COVID-19. The table came from immunoSEQ multiplex PCR; TCRdb's copy has only in-frame clones and leaves some out. The sample shows about 150,000 clones, approximately 90% of them seen only once. The sample taken for sequencing was peripheral blood. These receptors came from a man over 45 who had recovered from COVID-19. CDR3s include the opening cysteine and the closing phenylalanine or tryptophan. Each record gives: V gene, J gene, D gene, clone size, CDR3 protein, CDR3 DNA. D genes are given only for firm matches. Some rows have no size entry. The others give once, few or many, or a class for an expanded clone.

TRBV7-9	TRBJ2-1	TRBD2	.	CASSWGGTSDEQFF	TGTGCCAGCAGCTGGGGAGGGACTAGCGATGAGCAGTTCTTC
TRBV30	TRBJ1-1	TRBD1	.	CAWSVQGDTEAFF	TGTGCCTGGAGTGTACAGGGGGACACTGAAGCTTTCTTT
TRBV27	TRBJ2-5	.	.	CASSLRGQETQYF	TGTGCCAGCAGTTTAAGGGGGCAAGAGACCCAGTACTTC
TRBV19	TRBJ2-7	TRBD1	.	CASSSPGQGAQEQYF	TGTGCCAGTAGTTCGCCGGGACAGGGGGCTCAAGAGCAGTACTTC
TRBV27	TRBJ1-1	TRBD1	few	CASTELPGQGARNTEAFF	TGTGCCAGCACCGAATTACCGGGACAGGGGGCGCGGAACACTGAAGCTTTCTTT
TRBV7-9	TRBJ2-1	TRBD1	.	CASSLGQGVFF	TGTGCCAGCAGCTTGGGACAGGGAGTTTTCTTC
TRBV6-5	TRBJ2-1	TRBD2	.	CASKTGLADNEQFF	TGTGCCAGCAAAACGGGACTAGCGGACAATGAGCAGTTCTTC
TRBV24-1	TRBJ2-5	TRBD2	.	CATSDRTDGLAGQETQYF	TGTGCCACCAGTGACCGGACCGACGGACTAGCGGGCCAAGAGACCCAGTACTTC
TRBV5-8	TRBJ2-5	TRBD1	.	CASSFDRGRETQYF	TGTGCCAGCAGCTTTGACAGGGGTCGAGAGACCCAGTACTTC
TRBV28	TRBJ2-7	.	.	CASRPSLQGLYEQYF	TGTGCCAGCAGACCGTCCCTTCAGGGGCTCTACGAGCAGTACTTC
TRBV7-3	TRBJ2-1	TRBD1	.	CASSSTGGAHNEQFF	TGTGCCAGCAGCTCAACAGGGGGCGCACACAATGAGCAGTTCTTC
TRBV25-1	TRBJ1-2	TRBD1	.	CASSEDRGHVMGYTF	TGTGCCAGCAGTGAAGACAGGGGGCACGTTATGGGCTACACCTTC
TRBV7-8	TRBJ2-3	TRBD1	.	CASRQTGVGDTQYF	TGTGCCAGCAGACAAACAGGGGTGGGGGATACGCAGTATTTT
TRBV2	TRBJ2-7	TRBD1	once	CASSVMGQGIGEQYF	TGTGCCAGCAGTGTAATGGGACAGGGTATCGGCGAGCAGTACTTC
TRBV3-1/TRBV3-2	TRBJ2-5	TRBD2	.	CASSLTSGGQETQYF	TGTGCCAGCAGCCTGACTAGCGGGGGACAAGAGACCCAGTACTTC
TRBV20-1	TRBJ2-4	TRBD2	.	CSASSGNKNIQYF	TGCAGTGCTAGTAGCGGGAACAAAAACATTCAGTACTTC
TRBV7-2	TRBJ2-1	TRBD2	.	CASSLALAGTNEQFF	TGTGCCAGCAGCTTAGCACTAGCGGGAACTAATGAGCAGTTCTTC
TRBV28	TRBJ2-7	.	.	CASSPRGPPSYEQYF	TGTGCCAGCAGTCCCCGTGGGCCCCCCTCCTACGAGCAGTACTTC
TRBV18	TRBJ1-2	TRBD1	.	CASSQDRGLNYGYTF	TGTGCCAGCTCACAGGACAGGGGGTTAAACTATGGCTACACCTTC
TRBV19	TRBJ1-5	TRBD1	.	CASSPGQGYSNQPQHF	TGTGCCAGTAGCCCGGGACAGGGGTATAGCAATCAGCCCCAGCATTTT
TRBV27	TRBJ1-4	.	.	CASSLLGREGEKLFF	TGTGCCAGCAGTTTATTGGGCAGGGAGGGAGAAAAACTGTTTTTT
TRBV11-2	TRBJ2-7	.	.	CASSSKRDRFPYEQYF	TGTGCCAGCAGCTCAAAGCGAGACAGGTTTCCCTACGAGCAGTACTTC
TRBV29-1	TRBJ2-1	.	.	CSVVGGLDSYNEQFF	TGCAGCGTTGTGGGGGGACTCGATTCCTACAATGAGCAGTTCTTC
TRBV28	TRBJ2-4	TRBD2	.	CASITLAENIQYF	TGTGCCAGCATCACACTAGCGGAAAACATTCAGTACTTC
TRBV5-1	TRBJ1-3	TRBD1	few	CASRQQGEGNTIYF	TGCGCCAGCAGACAACAGGGGGAGGGAAACACCATATATTTT
TRBV12-5	TRBJ1-2	.	few	CASGTGGAIYGYTF	TGTGCTAGTGGTACCGGGGGGGCAATCTATGGCTACACCTTC
TRBV6-5	TRBJ1-2	.	.	CASSYRGHLYGYTF	TGTGCCAGCAGTTACCGGGGACACCTGTATGGCTACACCTTC
TRBV19	TRBJ2-3	TRBD2	once	CASSILGLAGGTDTQYF	TGTGCCAGTAGTATTTTAGGACTAGCGGGGGGTACAGATACGCAGTATTTT
TRBV27	TRBJ1-2	TRBD1	.	CASSFGQGRYGYTF	TGTGCCAGCAGTTTCGGACAGGGTCGGTACGGCTACACCTTC
TRBV20-1	TRBJ2-4	.	.	CSASSPAKNIQYF	TGCAGTGCTAGTTCTCCAGCCAAAAACATTCAGTACTTC
TRBV5-1	TRBJ2-3	TRBD2	.	CASRVAGLARGDTQYF	TGCGCCAGCAGAGTAGCGGGACTAGCGAGAGGAGATACGCAGTATTTT
TRBV3-1/TRBV3-2	TRBJ1-1	TRBD1	.	CASSRPGTANTEAFF	TGTGCCAGCAGCCGACCCGGGACAGCGAACACTGAAGCTTTCTTT
TRBV7-6	TRBJ2-2	TRBD2	.	CASSLVAGGNTGELFF	TGTGCCAGCAGCTTAGTAGCGGGAGGGAACACCGGGGAGCTGTTTTTT
TRBV4-1	TRBJ2-2	TRBD2	.	CASSQDISLAGGSGELFF	TGCGCCAGCAGCCAAGATATCTCACTAGCGGGAGGCTCCGGGGAGCTGTTTTTT
TRBV7-9	TRBJ2-7	TRBD2	.	CASSLGGVAGNSYEQYF	TGTGCCAGCAGCTTAGGAGGGGTAGCGGGGAACTCCTACGAGCAGTACTTC
TRBV2	TRBJ2-1	TRBD2	.	CASSESLAGGLHEQFF	TGTGCCAGCAGTGAGTCCCTAGCGGGGGGGCTACATGAGCAGTTCTTC